These 20 T cell receptor beta chains came from one sample sequenced in a study of T cells in Graves' hyperthyroidism and ophthalmopathy. The investigators amplified TCR beta CDR3 regions from RNA transcripts. Using the HTBI primer set, a first-round RT-PCR was run on the TCR CDR3. TCRdb itself ran the multiplex PCR reads through MiXCR, one entry per CDR3 protein. The table has some 320,000 distinct CDR3 sequences, about an eighth seen once. The sequenced sample was blood. The receptors stem from a woman aged 40 to 49 with Graves' ophthalmopathy.

This clonotype was seen a handful of times. This chain connects TRBV20-1 to TRBJ1-5; TRBD1 matches at 7 bases. The CDR3 is made up of 16 amino acids. V lost 3 bases to trimming and J lost 4 bases; unmatched junction nucleotides: 12. CDR1 is DFQATT and CDR2 is SNEGSKA in the germline V gene (reference sequence). The chain's CDR3 is CSASTMLTGLNQPQHF. The CDR3 DNA sequence: TGCAGTGCTAGTACGATGCTGACAGGGTTAAATCAGCCCCAGCATTTT.

V gene TRBV11-3 combines with J gene TRBJ2-1; TRBD2 is a possible D gene (5 bases). This CDR3 is built from 13 residues. The germline V gene has CDR1 SGHNT and CDR2 YENEEA. V lost 5 bases and J 9 bases, leaving 14 bases between the germline ends. This CDR3 reads CASSPRGFSEQFF. In nucleotides, the CDR3 is TGTGCCAGCAGCCCTAGAGGGTTTTCTGAGCAGTTCTTC.

The table lists this clonotype with many counts. This chain joins TRBV28 and TRBJ1-4, with TRBD1 matching over 9 bases. The CDR3 totals 12 residues. The germline V gene encodes CDR1 MDHEN and CDR2 SYDVKM. V lost 8 bases, J lost 5 bases, and 0 bases stayed unmatched. The CDR3 coding sequence is TGTGCCAGCGGACAGGGGAATGAAAAACTGTTTTTT. As protein: CASGQGNEKLFF.

This clonotype has ten or more counts. The chain joins TRBV19 to TRBJ2-3; D might be TRBD1 or TRBD2, each matching 5 bases. This CDR3 has 15 residues. Germline lookup yields CDR1 LNHDA and CDR2 SQIVND (reference sequence). V lost 5 bases and J 0 bases, leaving 12 bases between the germline ends. The CDR3 DNA follows: TGTGCCAGTAGTCAGGGACCCTCTAGCACAGATACGCAGTATTTT. As protein: CASSQGPSSTDTQYF. Based on the CDR3 plus reference TRBV19 and TRBJ2-3, the full variable domain is DGGITQSPKYLFRKEGQNVTLSCEQNLNHDAMYWYRQDPGQGLRLIYYSQIVNDFQKGDIAEGYSVSREKKESFPLTVTSAQKNPTAFYLCASSQGPSSTDTQYFGPGTRLTVL.

This clonotype was seen many times. This chain links TRBV20-1 with TRBJ2-5; tentatively, D is TRBD2 (6 bases). This CDR3 is 15 amino acids long. The germline gives CDR1 DFQATT, CDR2 SNEGSKA (reference sequence). V shed 6 bases and J shed 4 bases, with 21 bases lying between them. The CDR3 here is CSAAADGRSGETQYF. CDR3 sequence (DNA): TGCAGTGCCGCCGCCGACGGGAGATCTGGAGAGACCCAGTACTTC.

The table lists this clonotype with many counts. This chain joins TRBV6-1 and TRBJ2-3; D remains unclear. From germline, CDR1 is MNHNS and CDR2 SASEGT. The CDR3 runs to 14 residues. Trimming removed 5 bases from V and 2 bases from J, with 11 bases in between. Here the CDR3 DNA reads TGTGCCAGCAGTTACGGTGGGGACACAGATACGCAGTATTTT. Protein product: CASSYGGDTDTQYF.

Many counts were recorded for this clonotype. The chain combines TRBV6-1 with TRBJ2-1; tentatively, D is TRBD1 or TRBD2 (5 bases each). CDR3 length: 15 amino acids. Trimming pared 4 bases from V and 4 bases from J, leaving 14 bases between. CDR1 and CDR2 (germline): MNHNS, SASEGT. The CDR3 nucleotides read TGTGCCAGCAGTGCAACGCTGGGACCTTACAATGAGCAGTTCTTC. Translated: CASSATLGPYNEQFF.

At least ten counts were recorded for this clonotype. This chain joins TRBV28 and TRBJ2-2, with no clear D. Trimming removed 7 bases at V and 7 bases at J, with 1 base between. Germline values: CDR1 MDHEN, CDR2 SYDVKM. This CDR3 region has 9 residues. The CDR3 region has the DNA TGTGCCAGCATCGGGGAGCTGTTTTTT. Its protein is CASIGELFF.

This clonotype was counted between two and nine times. The chain is built from TRBV11-2 and TRBJ2-2, with TRBD2 matching 9 bases. This CDR3 comprises 16 residues. Germline V lookup: CDR1 SGHAT, CDR2 FQNNGV. The J segment lost 6 bases and the V segment lost 3 bases, leaving 8 bases of the junction unmatched. DNA of the CDR3: TGTGCCAGCAGCTTCTTCCCACGCGGGAGGGCCGGGGAGCTGTTTTTT. As protein: CASSFFPRGRAGELFF.

V gene TRBV19 combines with J gene TRBJ2-7; unclear D gene. The germline V gene encodes CDR1 LNHDA and CDR2 SQIVND (reference sequence). The CDR3 runs 11 residues. The V gene lost 10 bases and the J gene lost 2 bases, with 9 bases spanning the gap. This CDR3 is CATGVAYEQYF. The CDR3 nucleotides read TGTGCCACCGGTGTAGCCTACGAGCAGTACTTC.

The sample holds one count of this clonotype. Compared with germline, one end of the junction differs, possibly owing to a read error. This chain connects TRBV7-2 to TRBJ1-5, with D unclear. The CDR3 consists of 13 residues. The germline CDR1 and CDR2 sequences are SGHTA and FQGNSA. The CDR3 reads CASSNSPQKPQRF. As DNA, the CDR3 is TGTGCCAGCAGCAACTCGCCCCAAAAGCCCCAGCGTTTT.

The chain carries TRBV19 and TRBJ2-1; TRBD2 might be the D (5 bases). Per germline, CDR1 LNHDA and CDR2 SQIVND (reference sequence). V was pared by 4 bases and J by 9 bases, with 19 bases between. There are 15 residues in the CDR3. CDR3 in DNA: TGTGCCAGTAGTACGGACTCTAGCACATCGGTTGAGCAGTTCTTC. Translation: CASSTDSSTSVEQFF.

Only one count was recorded for this clonotype. This chain connects TRBV18 to TRBJ1-3; D is uncertain. The germline gives CDR1 KGHSH, CDR2 LQKENI. This CDR3 contains 16 residues. The V gene lost 0 bases and the J gene lost 2 bases, with 11 bases spanning the gap. The CDR3 DNA reads TGTGCCAGCTCACCACCCGGGTCCCGGCCTGGAAACACCATATATTTT. Its translation: CASSPPGSRPGNTIYF.

The chain couples TRBV9 to TRBJ1-5; weak D call: TRBD1 (5 bases). Germline V lookup: CDR1 SGDLS, CDR2 YYNGEE. The length of the CDR3 is 16 residues. V was cut by 6 bases and J by 4 bases, with 20 bases left in between. Here the CDR3 reads CASIPVKGEKNQPQHF. In nucleotides, the CDR3 is TGTGCCAGCATCCCTGTGAAAGGGGAAAAGAATCAGCCCCAGCATTTT.

As concerns this clonotype: A read error may explain this, as a much larger clone is one base away. The chain recombines TRBV11-3 with TRBJ2-1; 7 bases align to TRBD2. Trimming took 1 base from V and 9 from J; bases not matched to a gene: 9. The CDR3 runs 15 residues. CDR1 is SGHNT and CDR2 is YENEEA in the germline V gene. In DNA form, the CDR3 reads TGTGCCAGCAGCTTAGGTCTAAACAGCGGGACTGAGCAGTTCTTC. Translated: CASSLGLNSGTEQFF.

The chain is built from TRBV29-1 and TRBJ2-2, with D possibly TRBD2 on 6 matching bases. V lost 4 bases and J 0 bases, leaving 9 bases between the germline ends. The CDR3 contains 14 residues. Germline V gives CDR1 SQVTM, CDR2 ANQGSEA. CDR3 amino acids: CSVGASANTGELFF. The CDR3 nucleotides read TGCAGCGTTGGGGCTAGCGCGAACACCGGGGAGCTGTTTTTT.

This clonotype was observed a handful of times. The chain couples TRBV30 to TRBJ1-1; TRBD1 is a possible D gene (5 bases). Germline V CDR1 and CDR2: GTSNPN, SVGIG (reference sequence). Deletions cut 3 bases from V and 6 bases from J, with 14 bases between. This CDR3 region has 13 residues. CDR3 nucleotide sequence: TGTGCCTGGAGGGTGGGGGTAAAGGCTGAAGCTTTCTTT. This encodes CAWRVGVKAEAFF.

This sequence joins TRBV11-3 and TRBJ1-2; no clear D gene. This CDR3 contains 13 residues. Germline CDR1 and CDR2: SGHNT and YENEEA. Trimming shortened V by 4 bases and J by 4 bases, and 10 bases separated the two germline ends. DNA for the CDR3: TGTGCCAGCAGCTCAGACCAGCTCTATGGCTACACCTTC. It translates to CASSSDQLYGYTF.

This clonotype was observed a handful of times. The chain recombines TRBV5-4 with TRBJ2-1, with TRBD2 matching 9 bases. The ends lost 1 base at V and 6 bases at J; junction bases unmatched: 8. The CDR3 runs 16 residues. CDR1 is SGHNT and CDR2 is YYREEE in the germline V gene (reference sequence). This CDR3 reads CASSLKAGGLLNEQFF. As DNA, the CDR3 is TGTGCCAGCAGCTTGAAAGCGGGAGGACTCCTCAATGAGCAGTTCTTC.

This clonotype was counted many times. The chain links TRBV20-1 to TRBJ2-2, with 10 bases that match TRBD2. Germline lookup yields CDR1 DFQATT and CDR2 SNEGSKA (reference sequence). The CDR3 runs to 16 residues. Germline trimming cut 0 bases from V and 7 bases from J; bases unmatched to any gene: 8. The CDR3 sequence: CSARDLLAGDGGELFF. The CDR3 bases are TGCAGTGCTAGAGACCTCCTAGCGGGGGACGGCGGGGAGCTGTTTTTT.